The TCR beta chain described here comes from a study of blood T cell repertoires in COVID-19. Remarks on this clone: The same CDR3 arises from other DNA sequences in this sample as well.

Those enrolled, adults aged about 18 to 89 years, came from about two dozen US areas. Cohorts were based on clinical histories the participants reported. Sequencing was performed with immunoSEQ multiplex PCR; in TCRdb, only in-frame clones are kept and a portion is missing. Of 300,000 to 350,000 clones in the sample, less than 90% were seen once. Per germline, CDR1 GTSNPN and CDR2 SVGIG (reference sequence). The CDR3 is 15 amino acids. The V segment lost 1 base and the J segment 0 bases; nucleotides outside the gene matches: 3. The sample consisted of PBMCs or T cells enriched from blood (not recorded which). The chain joins TRBV30 to TRBJ2-3; TRBD1 matches 8 bases. This clonotype was obtained from a woman aged 25 to 39 who had recovered from COVID-19. The CDR3 bases are TGTGCCTGGAGTGCCGACAGGGGCAGCACAGATACGCAGTATTTT. It is translated as CAWSADRGSTDTQYF. Using reference TRBV30 and TRBJ2-3 for the parts outside the CDR3, the full variable domain is SQTIHQWPATLVQPVGSPLSLECTVEGTSNPNLYWYRQAAGRGLQLLFYSVGIGQISSEVPQNLSASRPQDRQFILSSKKLLLSDSGFYLCAWSADRGSTDTQYFGPGTRLTVL.